A few counts support the clone carrying this T cell receptor (beta chain). What it recognizes is unknown. Only healthy Caucasians were enrolled as donors. The sample originates from a study of identical twins. A universal primer site was created by template switching, with the cDNA bearing unique molecular identifiers. TCRdb processed the 5' RACE reads anew with MiXCR; each CDR3 protein has one entry. The data hold 1.5 million to 2 million distinct CDR3 sequences, with more than 30% observed a single time. There are 14 residues in the CDR3. CDR1 is SGHTA, CDR2 FQGNSA, per germline. Trimming removed 5 bases from V and 9 bases from J; junction bases left unmatched: 8. Study-level results: Rather than following the same donors, the conclusions depended on cross-sectional statistical analysis.

The sequencing input was cord blood. J is TRBJ2-1 and V is TRBV7-2; 9 bases map to TRBD2. This TCR came from a newborn girl in good health. DNA of the CDR3: TGTGCCAGCAGCCCGACTCTAGCGGGACCTGAGCAGTTCTTC. As protein: CASSPTLAGPEQFF.